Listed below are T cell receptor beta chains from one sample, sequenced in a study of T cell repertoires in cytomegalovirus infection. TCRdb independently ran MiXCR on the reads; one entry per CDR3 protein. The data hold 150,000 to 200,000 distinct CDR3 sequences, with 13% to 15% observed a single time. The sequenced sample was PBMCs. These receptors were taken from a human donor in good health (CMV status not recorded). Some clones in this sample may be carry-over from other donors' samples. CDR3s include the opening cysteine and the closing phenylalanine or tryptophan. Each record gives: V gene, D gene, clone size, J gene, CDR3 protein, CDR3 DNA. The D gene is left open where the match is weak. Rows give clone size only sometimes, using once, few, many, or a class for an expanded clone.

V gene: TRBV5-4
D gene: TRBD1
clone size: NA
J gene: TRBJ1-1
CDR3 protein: CASSTADREAFF
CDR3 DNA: TGTGCCAGCAGCACGGCGGACAGGGAGGCTTTCTTT

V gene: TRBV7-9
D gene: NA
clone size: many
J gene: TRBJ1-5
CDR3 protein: CASSFEQEPNQPQHF
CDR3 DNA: TGTGCCAGCAGCTTTGAACAGGAACCCAATCAGCCCCAGCATTTT

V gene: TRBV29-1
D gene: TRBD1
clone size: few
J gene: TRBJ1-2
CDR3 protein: CSVRGTGLYGYTF
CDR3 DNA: TGCAGCGTCCGTGGGACAGGGCTCTATGGCTACACCTTC

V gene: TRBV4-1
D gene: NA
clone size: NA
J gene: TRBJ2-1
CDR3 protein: CASSQDGTVSYNEQFF
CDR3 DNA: TGCGCCAGCAGCCAAGACGGAACAGTCTCCTACAATGAGCAGTTCTTC

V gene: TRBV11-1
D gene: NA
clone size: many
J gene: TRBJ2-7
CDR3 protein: CASSLARGFSSYEQYF
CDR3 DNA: TGTGCCAGCAGCTTAGCTAGGGGGTTTTCCTCCTACGAGCAGTACTTC

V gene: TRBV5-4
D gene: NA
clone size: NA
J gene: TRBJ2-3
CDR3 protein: CASSRTGLPPDTQYF
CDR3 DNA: TGTGCCAGCAGCAGAACGGGACTCCCTCCGGATACGCAGTATTTT

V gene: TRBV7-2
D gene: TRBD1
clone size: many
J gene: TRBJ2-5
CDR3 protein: CASSPRLWTGNQETQYF
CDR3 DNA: TGTGCCAGCAGCCCGAGACTATGGACAGGGAACCAAGAGACCCAGTACTTC

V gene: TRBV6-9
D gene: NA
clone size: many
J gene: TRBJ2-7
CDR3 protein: CASSYSSSDRVRGAHEQYF
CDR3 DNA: TGTGCCAGCAGTTATTCCTCCTCCGACAGGGTGAGGGGGGCCCACGAGCAGTACTTC

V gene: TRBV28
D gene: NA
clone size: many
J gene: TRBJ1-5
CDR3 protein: CASSKTAGNQPQHF
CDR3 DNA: TGTGCCAGCAGCAAGACAGCTGGCAATCAGCCCCAGCATTTT

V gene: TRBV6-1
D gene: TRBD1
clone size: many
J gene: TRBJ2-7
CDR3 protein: CASSVGRQGRADEQYF
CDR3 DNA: TGTGCCAGCAGTGTTGGCAGACAGGGGAGAGCGGACGAGCAGTACTTC

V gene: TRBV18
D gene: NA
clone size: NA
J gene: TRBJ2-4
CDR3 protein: CASSSTKLAKNTQYF
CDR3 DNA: TGTGCCAGCTCATCTACGAAGTTAGCCAAAAACACTCAGTACTTC

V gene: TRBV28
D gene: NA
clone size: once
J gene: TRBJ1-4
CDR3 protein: CASSPEANEKLFF
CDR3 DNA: TGTGCCAGCAGTCCCGAGGCTAATGAAAAACTGTTTTTT

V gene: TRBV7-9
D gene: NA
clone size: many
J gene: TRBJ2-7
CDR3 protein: CASSFRGQFAYEQYF
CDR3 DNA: TGTGCCAGCAGCTTCCGGGGGCAGTTCGCCTACGAGCAGTACTTC

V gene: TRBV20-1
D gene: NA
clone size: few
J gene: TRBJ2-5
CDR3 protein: CSASRGDRTRETQYF
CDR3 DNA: TGCAGTGCCTCGAGGGGGGACAGAACAAGAGAGACCCAGTACTTC

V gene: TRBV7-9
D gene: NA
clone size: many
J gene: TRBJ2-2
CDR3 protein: CASSFGAGELFF
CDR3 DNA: TGTGCCAGCAGCTTCGGGGCCGGGGAGCTGTTTTTT

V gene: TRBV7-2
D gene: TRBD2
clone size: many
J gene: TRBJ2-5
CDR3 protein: CASSPVPGLAGGSNQETQYF
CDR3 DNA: TGTGCCAGCAGCCCAGTACCCGGACTTGCGGGAGGGTCCAACCAAGAGACCCAGTACTTC

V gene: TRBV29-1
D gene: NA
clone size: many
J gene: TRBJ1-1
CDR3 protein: CSVEVRAKDTEAFF
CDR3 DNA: TGCAGCGTTGAGGTCAGGGCCAAGGACACTGAAGCTTTCTTT

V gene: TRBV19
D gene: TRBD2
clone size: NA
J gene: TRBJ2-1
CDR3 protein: CASSMGPGGPGKNEQFF
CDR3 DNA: TGTGCCAGTAGTATGGGGCCGGGGGGGCCGGGTAAGAATGAGCAGTTCTTC

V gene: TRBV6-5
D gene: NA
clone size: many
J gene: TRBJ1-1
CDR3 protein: CASSYQENTEAFF
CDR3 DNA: TGTGCCAGCAGTTACCAGGAGAACACTGAAGCTTTCTTT

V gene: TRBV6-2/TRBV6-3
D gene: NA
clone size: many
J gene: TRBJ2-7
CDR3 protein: CASTRWGPVYEQYF
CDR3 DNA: TGTGCCAGCACCAGATGGGGACCGGTATACGAGCAGTACTTC

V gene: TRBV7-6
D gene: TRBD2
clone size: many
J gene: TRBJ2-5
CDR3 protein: CASSFRASGQETQYF
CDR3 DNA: TGTGCCAGCAGCTTTCGTGCTAGCGGCCAAGAGACCCAGTACTTC

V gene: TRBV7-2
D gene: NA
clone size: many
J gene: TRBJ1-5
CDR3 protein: CASSPSGNQPQHF
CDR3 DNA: TGTGCCAGCAGCCCTTCGGGCAATCAGCCCCAGCATTTT

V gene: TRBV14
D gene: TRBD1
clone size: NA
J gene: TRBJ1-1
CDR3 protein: CASSHRGQGSEAFF
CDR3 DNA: TGTGCCAGCAGCCACAGGGGGCAAGGGAGTGAAGCTTTCTTT

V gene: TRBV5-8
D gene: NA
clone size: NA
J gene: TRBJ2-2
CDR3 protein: CASTPGQNLARRELFF
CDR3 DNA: TGTGCCAGTACCCCTGGACAGAATCTCGCGAGGCGGGAGCTGTTTTTT

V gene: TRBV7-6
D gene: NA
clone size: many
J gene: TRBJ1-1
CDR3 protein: CASSSRVSREAFF
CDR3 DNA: TGTGCCAGCAGCTCTAGGGTCTCCCGCGAAGCTTTCTTT

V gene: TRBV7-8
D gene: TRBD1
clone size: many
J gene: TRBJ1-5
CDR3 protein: CASSLKGQGANNQPQHF
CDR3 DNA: TGTGCCAGCAGCTTAAAAGGGCAGGGGGCTAACAATCAGCCCCAGCATTTT

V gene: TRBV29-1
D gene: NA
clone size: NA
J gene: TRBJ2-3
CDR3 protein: CSVEGKGRDTQYF
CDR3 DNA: TGCAGCGTTGAGGGAAAGGGGCGAGATACGCAGTATTTT

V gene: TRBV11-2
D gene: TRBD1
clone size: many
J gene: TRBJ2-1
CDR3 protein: CASSLGNRGMDEQFF
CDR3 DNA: TGTGCCAGCAGCTTAGGAAACAGGGGAATGGATGAGCAGTTCTTC

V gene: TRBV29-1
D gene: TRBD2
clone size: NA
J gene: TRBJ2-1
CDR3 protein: CSVEGVRESSYNEQFF
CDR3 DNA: TGCAGCGTTGAGGGGGTGCGGGAGAGCTCCTACAATGAGCAGTTCTTC

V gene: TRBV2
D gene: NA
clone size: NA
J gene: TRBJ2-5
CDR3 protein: CASSEAKGGQETQYF
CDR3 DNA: TGTGCCAGCAGTGAAGCGAAAGGCGGCCAAGAGACCCAGTACTTC

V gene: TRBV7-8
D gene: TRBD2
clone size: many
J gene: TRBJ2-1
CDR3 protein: CASSLRTSGAYNEQFF
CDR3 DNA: TGTGCCAGCAGCTTAAGGACTAGCGGGGCCTACAATGAGCAGTTCTTC

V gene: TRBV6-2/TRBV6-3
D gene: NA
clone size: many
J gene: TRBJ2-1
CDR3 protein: CASSYYSAQGNEQFF
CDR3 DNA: TGTGCCAGCAGTTACTACAGCGCCCAGGGTAATGAGCAGTTCTTC

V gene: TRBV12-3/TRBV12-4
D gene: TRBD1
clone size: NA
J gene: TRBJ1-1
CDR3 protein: CASSLGRQGVPKAFF
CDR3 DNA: TGTGCCAGCAGTTTGGGACGACAGGGGGTTCCCAAGGCTTTCTTT

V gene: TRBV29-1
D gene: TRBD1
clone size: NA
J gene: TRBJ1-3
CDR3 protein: CSVGQGNTIYF
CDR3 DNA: TGCAGCGTCGGACAGGGTAACACCATATATTTT

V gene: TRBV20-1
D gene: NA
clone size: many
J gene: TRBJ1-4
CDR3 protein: CSAKPPTNEKLFF
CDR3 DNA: TGCAGTGCTAAGCCTCCAACTAATGAAAAACTGTTTTTT

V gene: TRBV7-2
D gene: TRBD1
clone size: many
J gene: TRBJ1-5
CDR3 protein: CASSLDRGPGQPQHF
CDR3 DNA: TGTGCCAGCAGCTTGGACAGGGGGCCTGGTCAGCCCCAGCATTTT